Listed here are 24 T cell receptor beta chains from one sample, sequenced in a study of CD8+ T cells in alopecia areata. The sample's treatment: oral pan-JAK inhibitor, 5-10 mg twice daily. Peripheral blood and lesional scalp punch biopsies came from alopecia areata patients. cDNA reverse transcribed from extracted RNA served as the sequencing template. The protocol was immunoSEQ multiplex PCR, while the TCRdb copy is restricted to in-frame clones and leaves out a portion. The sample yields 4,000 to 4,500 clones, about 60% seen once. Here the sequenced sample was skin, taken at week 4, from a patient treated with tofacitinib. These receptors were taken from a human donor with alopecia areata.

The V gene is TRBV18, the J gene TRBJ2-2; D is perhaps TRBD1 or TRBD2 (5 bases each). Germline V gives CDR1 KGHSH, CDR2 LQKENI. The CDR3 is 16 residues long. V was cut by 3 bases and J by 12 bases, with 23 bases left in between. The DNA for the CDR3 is TGTGCCAGCTCACCTCAAACGGGACGGCCTTTTGTAAAGCTGTTTTTT. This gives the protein CASSPQTGRPFVKLFF.

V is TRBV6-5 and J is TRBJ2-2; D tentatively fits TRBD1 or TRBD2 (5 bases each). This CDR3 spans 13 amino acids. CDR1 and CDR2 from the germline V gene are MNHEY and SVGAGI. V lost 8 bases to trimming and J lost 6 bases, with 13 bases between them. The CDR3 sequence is CASLEGMAGELFF. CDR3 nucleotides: TGTGCCAGCTTAGAGGGGATGGCCGGGGAGCTGTTTTTT.

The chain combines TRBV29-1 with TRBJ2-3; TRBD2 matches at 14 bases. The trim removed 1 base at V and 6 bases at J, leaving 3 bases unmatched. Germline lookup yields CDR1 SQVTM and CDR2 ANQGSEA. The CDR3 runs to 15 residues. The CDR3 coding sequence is TGCAGCGTTGAAGGACTAGCGGGAGGGCCGGATACGCAGTATTTT. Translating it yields CSVEGLAGGPDTQYF.

The CDR3 DNA sequence: TGTGCCAGCAGCTTAACTCCTAGTGGTGCCAATGAGCAGTTCTTC. Its translation is CASSLTPSGANEQFF. The chain combines TRBV7-3 with TRBJ2-1, with unresolved D. This CDR3 has 15 amino acids. The germline V and J ends were trimmed by 0 bases and 6 bases, with 12 bases remaining between them. Looked up from germline, CDR1 is SGHTA and CDR2 is FQGTGA.

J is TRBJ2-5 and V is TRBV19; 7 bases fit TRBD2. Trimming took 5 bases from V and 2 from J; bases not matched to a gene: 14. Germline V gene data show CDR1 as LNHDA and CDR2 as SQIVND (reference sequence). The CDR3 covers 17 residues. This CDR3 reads CASSPPSLLAAQETQYF. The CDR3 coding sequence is TGTGCCAGTAGTCCGCCGTCCCTCCTAGCGGCTCAAGAGACCCAGTACTTC.

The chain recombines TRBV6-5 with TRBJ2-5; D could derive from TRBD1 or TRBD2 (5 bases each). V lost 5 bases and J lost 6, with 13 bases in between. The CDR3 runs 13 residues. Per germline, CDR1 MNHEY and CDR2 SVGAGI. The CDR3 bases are TGTGCCAGCAGTCCACCGGGACGGCAGACCCAGTACTTC. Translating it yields CASSPPGRQTQYF.

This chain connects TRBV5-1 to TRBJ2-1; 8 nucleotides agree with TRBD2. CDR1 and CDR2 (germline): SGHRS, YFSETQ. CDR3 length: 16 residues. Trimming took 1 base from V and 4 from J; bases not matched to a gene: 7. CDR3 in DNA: TGCGCCAGCAGCTTGACTAGCGGAGGGACTTACAATGAGCAGTTCTTC. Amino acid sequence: CASSLTSGGTYNEQFF. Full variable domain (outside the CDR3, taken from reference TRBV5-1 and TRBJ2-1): KAGVTQTPRYLIKTRGQQVTLSCSPISGHRSVSWYQQTPGQGLQFLFEYFSETQRNKGNFPGRFSGRQFSNSRSEMNVSTLELGDSALYLCASSLTSGGTYNEQFFGPGTRLTVL.

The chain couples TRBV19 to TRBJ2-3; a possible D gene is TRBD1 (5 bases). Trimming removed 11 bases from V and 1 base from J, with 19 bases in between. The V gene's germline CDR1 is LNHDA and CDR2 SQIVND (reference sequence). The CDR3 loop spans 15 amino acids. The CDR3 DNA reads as TGTGCCTGCAGGTTGGCAGGGTCAGGCACAGATACGCAGTATTTT. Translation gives CACRLAGSGTDTQYF.

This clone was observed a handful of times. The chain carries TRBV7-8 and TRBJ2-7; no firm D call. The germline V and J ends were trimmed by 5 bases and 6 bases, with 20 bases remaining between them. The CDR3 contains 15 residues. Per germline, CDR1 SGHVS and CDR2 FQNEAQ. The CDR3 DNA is TGTGCCAGCAGCCCCGGACCCCCGGTGGCCTCCGAGCAGTACTTC. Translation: CASSPGPPVASEQYF.

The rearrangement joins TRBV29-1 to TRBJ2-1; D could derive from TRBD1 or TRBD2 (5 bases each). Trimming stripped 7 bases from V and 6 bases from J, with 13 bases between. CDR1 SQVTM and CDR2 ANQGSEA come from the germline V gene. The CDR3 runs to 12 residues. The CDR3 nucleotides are TGCAGCGCCCAGATGGGGGTCAATGAGCAGTTCTTC. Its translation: CSAQMGVNEQFF.

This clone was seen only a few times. The CDR3: CASSFGQGRTGELFF. CDR3 nucleotide sequence: TGTGCCAGCAGTTTTGGACAGGGTCGCACCGGGGAGCTGTTTTTT. The rearrangement uses TRBV14 and TRBJ2-2; 8 nucleotides align to TRBD1. Trimming at V came to 6 bases and at J to 4 bases, leaving 7 bases not matched to a gene. The CDR3 spans 15 residues. CDR1 SGHDN and CDR2 FVKESK come from the germline V gene.

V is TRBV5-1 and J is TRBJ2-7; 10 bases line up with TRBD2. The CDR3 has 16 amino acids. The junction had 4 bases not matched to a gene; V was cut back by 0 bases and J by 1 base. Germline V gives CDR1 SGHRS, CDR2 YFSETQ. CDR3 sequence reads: CASSLVVAGGSYEQYF. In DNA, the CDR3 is TGCGCCAGCAGCTTGGTGGTAGCGGGAGGTTCCTACGAGCAGTACTTC. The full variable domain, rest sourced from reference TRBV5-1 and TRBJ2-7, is KAGVTQTPRYLIKTRGQQVTLSCSPISGHRSVSWYQQTPGQGLQFLFEYFSETQRNKGNFPGRFSGRQFSNSRSEMNVSTLELGDSALYLCASSLVVAGGSYEQYFGPGTRLTVT.

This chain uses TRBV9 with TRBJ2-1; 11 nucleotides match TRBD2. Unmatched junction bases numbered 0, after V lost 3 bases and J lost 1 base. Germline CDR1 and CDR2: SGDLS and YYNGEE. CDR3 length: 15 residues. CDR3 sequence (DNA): TGTGCCAGCAGCGCTAGCGGGAGGTCCTACAATGAGCAGTTCTTC. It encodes CASSASGRSYNEQFF.

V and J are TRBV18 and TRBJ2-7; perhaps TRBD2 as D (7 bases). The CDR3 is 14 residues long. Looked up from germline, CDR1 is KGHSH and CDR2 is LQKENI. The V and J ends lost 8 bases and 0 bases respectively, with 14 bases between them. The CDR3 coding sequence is TGTGCCAGCGGGGGGGCAGGGGACTCCTACGAGCAGTACTTC. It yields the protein CASGGAGDSYEQYF.

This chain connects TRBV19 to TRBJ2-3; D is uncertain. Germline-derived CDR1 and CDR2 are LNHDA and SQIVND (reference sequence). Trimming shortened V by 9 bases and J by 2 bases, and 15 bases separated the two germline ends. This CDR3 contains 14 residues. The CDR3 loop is CASSGPHLTDTQYF. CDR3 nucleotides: TGTGCCAGCTCGGGCCCCCATCTCACAGATACGCAGTATTTT.

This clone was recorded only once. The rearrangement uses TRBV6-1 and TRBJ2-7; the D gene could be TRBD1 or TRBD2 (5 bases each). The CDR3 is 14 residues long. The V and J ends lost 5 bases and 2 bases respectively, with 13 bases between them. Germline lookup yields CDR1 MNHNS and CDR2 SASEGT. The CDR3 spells CASSTRDRAYEQYF. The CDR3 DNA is TGTGCCAGCAGTACCCGGGACCGAGCCTACGAGCAGTACTTC.

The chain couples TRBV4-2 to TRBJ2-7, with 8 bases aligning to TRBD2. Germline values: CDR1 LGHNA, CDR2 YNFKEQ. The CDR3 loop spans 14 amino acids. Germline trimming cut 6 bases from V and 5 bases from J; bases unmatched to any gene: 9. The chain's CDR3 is CASRGGLGFDEQYF. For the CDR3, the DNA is TGTGCCAGCAGAGGGGGACTAGGTTTCGACGAGCAGTACTTC.

Here the CDR3 reads CASSFQADSYEQYF. The CDR3 DNA follows: TGTGCCAGCAGCTTTCAAGCGGATTCCTACGAGCAGTACTTC. V gene TRBV5-6 combines with J gene TRBJ2-7; tentatively, D is TRBD2 (5 bases). Germline V gives CDR1 SGHDT, CDR2 YYEEEE. Trimming removed 2 bases from V and 1 base from J, with 10 bases in between. The CDR3 extends over 14 amino acids.

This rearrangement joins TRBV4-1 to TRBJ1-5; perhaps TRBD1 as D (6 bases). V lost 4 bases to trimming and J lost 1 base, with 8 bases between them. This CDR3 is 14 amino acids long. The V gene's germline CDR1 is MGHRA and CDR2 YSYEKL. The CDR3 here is CASSRDRSNQPQHF. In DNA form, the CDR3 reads TGCGCCAGCAGCCGTGACAGGAGCAATCAGCCCCAGCATTTT.

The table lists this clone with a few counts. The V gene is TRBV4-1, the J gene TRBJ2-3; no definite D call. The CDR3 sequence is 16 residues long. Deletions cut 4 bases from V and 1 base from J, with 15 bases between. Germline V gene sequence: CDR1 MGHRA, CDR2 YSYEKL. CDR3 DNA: TGCGCCAGCAGCCCCTTGACCTCTCCCCGCACAGATACGCAGTATTTT. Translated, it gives CASSPLTSPRTDTQYF.

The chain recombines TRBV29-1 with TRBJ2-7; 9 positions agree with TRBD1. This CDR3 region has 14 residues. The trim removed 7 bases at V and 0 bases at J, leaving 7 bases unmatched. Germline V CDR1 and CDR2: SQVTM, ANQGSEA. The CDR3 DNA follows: TGCAGCGAAGCCGGGACAGGGAGCTCCTACGAGCAGTACTTC. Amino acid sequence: CSEAGTGSSYEQYF.

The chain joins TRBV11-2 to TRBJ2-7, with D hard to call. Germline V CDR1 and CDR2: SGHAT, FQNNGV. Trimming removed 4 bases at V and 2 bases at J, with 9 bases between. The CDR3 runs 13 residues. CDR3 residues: CASSSVRAYEQYF. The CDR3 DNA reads TGTGCCAGCAGCTCCGTCAGAGCCTACGAGCAGTACTTC.

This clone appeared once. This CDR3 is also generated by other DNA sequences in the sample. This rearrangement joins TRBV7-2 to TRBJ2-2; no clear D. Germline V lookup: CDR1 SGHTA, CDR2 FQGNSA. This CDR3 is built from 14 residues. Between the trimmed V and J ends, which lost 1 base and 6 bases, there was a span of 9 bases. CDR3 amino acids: CASSLDQGPGELFF. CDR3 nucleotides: TGTGCCAGCAGCTTAGACCAAGGGCCCGGGGAGCTGTTTTTT.

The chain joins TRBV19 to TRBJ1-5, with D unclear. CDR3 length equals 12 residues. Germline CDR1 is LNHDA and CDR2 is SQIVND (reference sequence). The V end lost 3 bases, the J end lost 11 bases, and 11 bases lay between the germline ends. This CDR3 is CASSMYRESQHF. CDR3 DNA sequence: TGTGCCAGTAGTATGTATCGGGAATCCCAGCATTTT. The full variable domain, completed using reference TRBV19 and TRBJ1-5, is DGGITQSPKYLFRKEGQNVTLSCEQNLNHDAMYWYRQDPGQGLRLIYYSQIVNDFQKGDIAEGYSVSREKKESFPLTVTSAQKNPTAFYLCASSMYRESQHFGDGTRLSIL.